The T cell receptor beta chain described here comes from a study of blood T cell repertoires in COVID-19. Participants had their cohort set by participant-reported clinical history. Original processing notes: Cell counts per sample came from amplifying reference gene primers. Only in-frame clones appear in the TCRdb table, and some are missing; sequencing was by immunoSEQ multiplex PCR. The V and J calls and clone size come from that table; D and trimming were worked out from the DNA. Seen here are around 200,000 clones, roughly 86% observed once, and the top ten hold about 6%. J lost 6 bases, V lost 0 bases, and 3 bases had no gene match. There are 15 residues in the CDR3. Germline V gene sequence: CDR1 SGDLS, CDR2 YYNGEE.

The chain links TRBV9 to TRBJ2-1; TRBD2 matches at 10 bases. Sequenced input: PBMCs or T cells enriched from blood (not recorded which). This clonotype was sampled from a man in his forties or fifties with acute COVID-19. CDR3: CASSVDLAGANEQFF. The CDR3 coding sequence is TGTGCCAGCAGCGTAGACCTAGCGGGAGCCAATGAGCAGTTCTTC.